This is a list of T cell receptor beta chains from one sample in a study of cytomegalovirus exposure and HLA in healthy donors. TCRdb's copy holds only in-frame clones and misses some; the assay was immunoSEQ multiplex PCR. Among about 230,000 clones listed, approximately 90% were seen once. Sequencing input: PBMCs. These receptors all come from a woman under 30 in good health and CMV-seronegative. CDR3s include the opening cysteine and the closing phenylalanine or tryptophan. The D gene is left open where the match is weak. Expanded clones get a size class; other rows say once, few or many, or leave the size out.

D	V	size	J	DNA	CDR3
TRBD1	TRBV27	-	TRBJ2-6	TGTGCCAGCAGTTTATCGGCGACGGGGACAGGGAGGTCTGGGGCCAACGTCCTGACTTTC	CASSLSATGTGRSGANVLTF
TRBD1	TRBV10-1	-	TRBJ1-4	TGCGCCAGCAGTGAGGGGACAGCAACTAATGAAAAACTGTTTTTT	CASSEGTATNEKLFF
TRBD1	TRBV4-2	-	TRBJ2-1	TGTGCCAGCAGCCAAGCTCATGGGACAGGGAGATACAATGAGCAGTTCTTC	CASSQAHGTGRYNEQFF
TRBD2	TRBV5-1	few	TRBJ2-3	TGCGCCAGCAGCTTGTGGTCTAGCGGGGCTATAGATACGCAGTATTTT	CASSLWSSGAIDTQYF
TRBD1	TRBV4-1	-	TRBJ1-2	TGCGCCAGCAGCCCTGGACAGGGGGCGCGCGGCTATGGCTACACCTTC	CASSPGQGARGYGYTF
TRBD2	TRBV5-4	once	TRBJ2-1	TGTGCCAGCAGCCCCCGGGGCGGGAGCTCCTACAATGAGCAGTTCTTC	CASSPRGGSSYNEQFF
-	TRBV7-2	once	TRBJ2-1	TGTGCCAGCAGCCCTACCCTCGGGAGCTCTTACAATGAGCAGTTCTTC	CASSPTLGSSYNEQFF
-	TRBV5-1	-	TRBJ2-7	TGCGCCAGCAGCTTGGTCGGGGAGTACGACGAGCAGTACTTC	CASSLVGEYDEQYF
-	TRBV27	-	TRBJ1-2	TGTGCCAGCAGTTTATCACAGACAGATAACTATGGCTACACCTTC	CASSLSQTDNYGYTF
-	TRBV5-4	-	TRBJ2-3	TGTGCCAGCAGCTTGCAGGGGATGCCAGATACGCAGTATTTT	CASSLQGMPDTQYF
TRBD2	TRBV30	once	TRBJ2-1	TGTGCCTGGAGTGTGGGGACTAGCGGGAGACATGAGCAGTTCTTC	CAWSVGTSGRHEQFF
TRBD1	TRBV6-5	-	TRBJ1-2	TGTGCCAGCAGCAACAGGGGGTCGGGCTACACCTTC	CASSNRGSGYTF
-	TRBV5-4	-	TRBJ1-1	TGTGCCAGCAGCTTGAGGGCAGGGACTGAAGCTTTCTTT	CASSLRAGTEAFF
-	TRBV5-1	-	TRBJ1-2	TGCGCCAGCAGCTTTGGTTCTCCGGACTATGGCTACACCTTC	CASSFGSPDYGYTF
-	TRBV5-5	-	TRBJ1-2	TGTGCCAGCACCATTGGGGGAGGGCACGGCTACACCTTC	CASTIGGGHGYTF
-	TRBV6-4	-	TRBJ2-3	TGTGCCAGCAGTGTCGGTCTAGCGAGCACAGATACGCAGTATTTT	CASSVGLASTDTQYF
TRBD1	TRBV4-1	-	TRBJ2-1	TGCGCCAGCAGCCAAGCTGGGACAGGGGGCTACAATGAGCAGTTCTTC	CASSQAGTGGYNEQFF
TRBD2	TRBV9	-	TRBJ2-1	TGTGCCAGCACCGCCAGCGGGGGGGCGGATGAGCAGTTCTTC	CASTASGGADEQFF
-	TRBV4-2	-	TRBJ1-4	TGTGCCAGCAGCCAGGTTGTGTACGGGGATCAGAATGAAAAACTGTTTTTT	CASSQVVYGDQNEKLFF
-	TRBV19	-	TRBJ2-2	TGTGCCAGTAGTATAGTGGGAGGGAACACCGGGGAGCTGTTTTTT	CASSIVGGNTGELFF
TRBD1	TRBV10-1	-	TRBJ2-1	TGCGCCAGCAGTGAAGGGACAGCTGGAGAAAATGAGCAGTTCTTC	CASSEGTAGENEQFF
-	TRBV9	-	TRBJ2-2	TGTGCCAGCAGCGCCGACGGCGGGGGCCGGGTGTCGGGTTTGCTGTTTTTT	CASSADGGGRVSGLLFF
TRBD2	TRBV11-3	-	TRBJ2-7	TGTGCCAGCAGCTTGGAGACTAGCGGAGCCTACGAGCAGTACTTC	CASSLETSGAYEQYF
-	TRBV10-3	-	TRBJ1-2	TGTGCCATCAGTGAAGGTGGAGACCCCTATGGCTACACCTTC	CAISEGGDPYGYTF
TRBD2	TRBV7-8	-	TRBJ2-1	TGTGCCAGCAGCTTAGTAGGGGCAGGGGTCCTAGCGGGGACCTACAATGAGCAGTTCTTC	CASSLVGAGVLAGTYNEQFF
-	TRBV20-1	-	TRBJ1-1	TGCAGGGCCCCCAGGGTCACTGAAGCTTTCTTT	CRAPRVTEAFF
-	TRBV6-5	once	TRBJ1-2	TGTGCCAGCAGTGAGGGACAATTAGGACCCGTTGCCTTC	CASSEGQLGPVAF
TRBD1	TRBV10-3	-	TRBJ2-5	TGTGCCATCAGAGGGACAGCTCCTCAAGAGACCCAGTACTTC	CAIRGTAPQETQYF
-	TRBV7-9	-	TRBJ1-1	TGTGCCAGTCGTCCAACAGGGATTGAGGAGAGGGGATCAAACACTGAAGCTTTCTTT	CASRPTGIEERGSNTEAFF
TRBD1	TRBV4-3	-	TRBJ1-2	TGCGCCAGCAGCCAAGGAGTTACAGGGGGTAAAGGCTACACCTTC	CASSQGVTGGKGYTF
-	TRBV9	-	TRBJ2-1	TGTGCCAGCAGCGTAGGTAGCTCCTACAATGAGCAGTTCTTC	CASSVGSSYNEQFF
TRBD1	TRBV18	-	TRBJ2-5	TGTGCCAGCTCACCTACTGGCTCTCTCGACGACTGGGCAGGGGGCTACCAAGAGACCCAGTACTTC	CASSPTGSLDDWAGGYQETQYF
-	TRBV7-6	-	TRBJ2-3	TGTGCCAGCAGCCTCTGGGAGAGCACAGATACGCAGTATTTT	CASSLWESTDTQYF
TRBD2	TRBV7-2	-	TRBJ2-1	TGTGCCAGCAGCTTATACACTTTGGTACTAGCGGCCTTGAATGAGCAGTTCTTC	CASSLYTLVLAALNEQFF
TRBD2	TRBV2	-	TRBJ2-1	TGTGCCAGCAGTGTCCGAGCGGGGTCCTACAATGAGCAGTTCTTC	CASSVRAGSYNEQFF
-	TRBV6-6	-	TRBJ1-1	TGTGCCAGCAGCTCAGGGGTGAGGGACACTGAAGCTTTCTTT	CASSSGVRDTEAFF
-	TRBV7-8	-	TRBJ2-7	TGTGCCAGCAGCACACGGACAGAGCTTACCTACGAGCAGTACTTC	CASSTRTELTYEQYF
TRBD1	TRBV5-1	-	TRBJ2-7	TGCGCCAGCAGCTTTAGAGGGGGCTCTCGAGAGCAGTACTTC	CASSFRGGSREQYF
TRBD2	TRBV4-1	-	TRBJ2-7	TGCGCCAGCAGCCAAGGGGCTGAGTCTTGGGGCAGAAGCGGGGGGACCTCCTACGAGCAGTACTTC	CASSQGAESWGRSGGTSYEQYF
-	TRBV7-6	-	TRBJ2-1	TGTGCCAGCAGCTTATGGGCAACCTCCTACAATGAGCAGTTCTTC	CASSLWATSYNEQFF
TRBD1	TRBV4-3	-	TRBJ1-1	TGCGCCAGCAGCAACAGGGGGAACACTGAAGCTTTCTTT	CASSNRGNTEAFF